This T cell receptor beta chain was obtained from a study of cytotoxic CD8 clonotypes in ibrutinib-treated CLL. The study, taken as a whole, reports: Clonality showed a rise at ibrutinib response that reversed toward baseline at progression. Once treatment began, public clonotypes, which were uncommon, contracted or stayed stable.

This CDR3 spans 15 amino acids. Per the germline V gene, CDR1 is ENHRY and CDR2 is SYGVKD. V was shortened by 6 bases and J by 4 bases, with 16 bases between the two germline ends. The source of roughly 1.9 micrograms of genomic DNA for TCR beta libraries was cryopreserved PBMCs. Concerning this clone: Its antigen is not identified.

The table came from immunoSEQ multiplex PCR; TCRdb's copy has only in-frame clones and leaves some out. The table includes around 250,000 clones, roughly 70% detected once. The sample consisted of PBMCs, taken after 24 months of ibrutinib treatment. This clonotype originated in a human donor with chronic lymphocytic leukemia. V usage is TRBV10-3 and J usage is TRBJ1-5; D is uncertain. CDR3 region: CAISHEASRNQPQHF. DNA for the CDR3: TGTGCCATCAGCCACGAGGCGAGCCGAAATCAGCCCCAGCATTTT.